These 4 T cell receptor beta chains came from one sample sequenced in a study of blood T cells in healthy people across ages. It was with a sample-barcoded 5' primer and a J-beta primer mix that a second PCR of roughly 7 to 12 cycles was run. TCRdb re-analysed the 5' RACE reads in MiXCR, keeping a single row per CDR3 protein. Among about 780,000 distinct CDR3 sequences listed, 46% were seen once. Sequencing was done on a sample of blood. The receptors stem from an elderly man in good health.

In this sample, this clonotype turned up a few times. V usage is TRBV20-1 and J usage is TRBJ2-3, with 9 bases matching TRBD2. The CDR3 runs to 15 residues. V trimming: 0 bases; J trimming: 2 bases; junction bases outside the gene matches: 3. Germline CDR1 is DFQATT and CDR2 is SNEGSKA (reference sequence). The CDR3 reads CSARDVAGDTDTQYF. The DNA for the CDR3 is TGCAGTGCTAGAGACGTAGCGGGGGACACAGATACGCAGTATTTT.

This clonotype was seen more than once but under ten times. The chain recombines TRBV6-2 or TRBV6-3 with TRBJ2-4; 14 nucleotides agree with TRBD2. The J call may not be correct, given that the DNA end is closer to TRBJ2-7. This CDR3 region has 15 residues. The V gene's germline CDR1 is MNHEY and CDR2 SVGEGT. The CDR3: CASSYSGLAGDEQYF. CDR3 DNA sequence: TGTGCCAGCAGTTACTCGGGACTAGCGGGAGACGAGCAGTACTTC.

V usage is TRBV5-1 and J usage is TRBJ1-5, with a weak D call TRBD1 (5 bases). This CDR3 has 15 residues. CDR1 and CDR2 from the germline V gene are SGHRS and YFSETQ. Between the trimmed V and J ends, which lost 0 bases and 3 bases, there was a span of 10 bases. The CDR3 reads CASSLDGGVNQPQHF. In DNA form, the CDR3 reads TGCGCCAGCAGCTTGGATGGGGGGGTCAATCAGCCCCAGCATTTT.

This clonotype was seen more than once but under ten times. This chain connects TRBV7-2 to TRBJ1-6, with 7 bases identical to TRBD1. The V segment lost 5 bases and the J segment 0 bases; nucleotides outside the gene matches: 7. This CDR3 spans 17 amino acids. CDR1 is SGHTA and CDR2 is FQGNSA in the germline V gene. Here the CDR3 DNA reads TGTGCCAGCAGCAGACAGGGCCTCAGCTCCTATAATTCACCCCTCCACTTT. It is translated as CASSRQGLSSYNSPLHF. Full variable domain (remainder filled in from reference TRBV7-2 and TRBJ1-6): GAGVSQSPSNKVTEKGKDVELRCDPISGHTALYWYRQSLGQGLEFLIYFQGNSAPDKSGLPSDRFSAERTGGSVSTLTIQRTQQEDSAVYLCASSRQGLSSYNSPLHFGNGTRLTVT.